The 18 T cell receptor beta chains given below trace back to one sample, sequenced in a study of blood T cell repertoires in COVID-19. Produced via immunoSEQ multiplex PCR; TCRdb's table is partial and in-frame only. The repertoire holds some 450,000 clones, with approximately 89% as singletons. Input material: peripheral blood. The source is a woman between 45 and 60 years old with COVID-19, enrolled during active disease.

The CDR3 bases are TGTGCCAGCAGCTTTAACAGGGCTAGCCTGAACACTGAAGCTTTCTTT. It translates to CASSFNRASLNTEAFF. This chain links TRBV5-6 with TRBJ1-1; D perhaps matches TRBD1 (6 bases). Trimming shortened V by 2 bases and J by 0 bases, and 14 bases separated the two germline ends. CDR1 and CDR2 from the germline V gene are SGHDT and YYEEEE. The CDR3 sequence is 16 residues long.

The V call is TRBV30, the J call TRBJ1-6; no clear D gene. Germline V gives CDR1 GTSNPN, CDR2 SVGIG (reference sequence). V was pared by 3 bases and J by 8 bases, with 14 bases between. CDR3 length: 14 amino acids. The CDR3 bases are TGTGCCTGGAGCACTTCCTTAGGAGATTCACCCCTCCACTTT. The encoded protein is CAWSTSLGDSPLHF.

The genes are TRBV5-1 and TRBJ1-1; the D gene is possibly TRBD1 (5 bases). Per the germline V gene, CDR1 is SGHRS and CDR2 is YFSETQ. The CDR3 runs 15 residues. The ends were cut back, 0 bases at V and 4 bases at J, with 13 bases in the middle. CDR3 nucleotides: TGCGCCAGCAGCTTGGGGAGGGGCCGGGGCACTGAAGCTTTCTTT. Protein sequence: CASSLGRGRGTEAFF.

The chain couples TRBV3-1 (or the pseudogene TRBV3-2) to TRBJ1-1, with 8 bases fitting TRBD1. The germline gives CDR1 LGHDT, CDR2 YNNKEL (reference sequence). V lost 0 bases and J lost 7; bases outside the gene matches: 7. CDR3 length: 15 residues. For the CDR3, the DNA is TGTGCCAGCAGCCAAGATGGGACAGGCTATGATGAAGCTTTCTTT. It specifies CASSQDGTGYDEAFF.

This rearrangement joins TRBV19 to TRBJ2-3, with 7 nucleotides matching TRBD2. Germline loops: CDR1 LNHDA, CDR2 SQIVND (reference sequence). J gave up 1 base and V 2 bases, and 6 bases lay outside the gene matches. This CDR3 comprises 16 residues. The CDR3 DNA reads as TGTGCCAGTAGTATAAGGAGAAGCGGGGGCACAGATACGCAGTATTTT. Protein sequence: CASSIRRSGGTDTQYF.

This rearrangement joins TRBV29-1 to TRBJ2-1; D might be TRBD1 (5 bases). The CDR3 totals 12 residues. V was cut by 4 bases and J by 5 bases, with 9 bases left in between. Per the germline V gene, CDR1 is SQVTM and CDR2 is ANQGSEA. The CDR3 DNA is TGCAGCGTTGGATACAGGCACAATGAGCAGTTCTTC. Protein: CSVGYRHNEQFF.

On this clone itself: Additional DNA sequences in this sample encode the identical CDR3. V is TRBV7-8 and J is TRBJ1-1; 8 nucleotides line up with TRBD1. The V and J ends lost 3 bases and 1 base, in that order; junction bases with no gene match: 1. The CDR3 has 14 amino acids. CDR1 is SGHVS, CDR2 FQNEAQ, per germline. The CDR3 nucleotides read TGTGCCAGCAGCTTTCAGGGGGCGAACACTGAAGCTTTCTTT. Protein sequence: CASSFQGANTEAFF. Together with reference TRBV7-8 and TRBJ1-1, the CDR3 gives the full variable domain: GAGVSQSPRYKVAKRGQDVALRCDPISGHVSLFWYQQALGQGPEFLTYFQNEAQLDKSGLPSDRFFAERPEGSVSTLKIQRTQQEDSAVYLCASSFQGANTEAFFGQGTRLTVV.

The chain couples TRBV30 to TRBJ2-7; 9 bases are a match to TRBD1. The CDR3 runs to 15 residues. Germline lookup yields CDR1 GTSNPN and CDR2 SVGIG (reference sequence). V dropped 4 bases and J dropped 0; count of bases not matched to a gene: 7. This CDR3 is CAWNPDRGSSYEQYF. In DNA form, the CDR3 reads TGTGCCTGGAACCCGGACAGGGGCAGCTCCTACGAGCAGTACTTC.

This sequence joins TRBV27 and TRBJ1-5; 7 bases are a match to TRBD1. Germline CDR1 is MNHEY and CDR2 is SMNVEV (reference sequence). The ends lost 5 bases at V and 5 bases at J; junction bases unmatched: 9. The CDR3 is 15 residues long. The CDR3 protein is CASSRNGQVDQPQHF. DNA for the CDR3: TGTGCCAGCAGTCGAAATGGACAGGTCGATCAGCCCCAGCATTTT.

J is TRBJ1-1 and V is TRBV15; a possible D gene is TRBD1 (5 bases). The germline V gene encodes CDR1 LNHNV and CDR2 YYDKDF (reference sequence). The CDR3 spans 15 residues. Trimming shortened V by 5 bases and J by 0 bases, and 13 bases separated the two germline ends. The CDR3 DNA sequence: TGTGCCACCAGCCGATACAGGAGCATGAACACTGAAGCTTTCTTT. Translated: CATSRYRSMNTEAFF. The complete variable domain, with remaining parts taken from reference TRBV15 and TRBJ1-1, reads DAMVIQNPRYQVTQFGKPVTLSCSQTLNHNVMYWYQQKSSQAPKLLFHYYDKDFNNEADTPDNFQSRRPNTSFCFLDIRSPGLGDTAMYLCATSRYRSMNTEAFFGQGTRLTVV.

The CDR3 DNA is TGCAGTGCTAGTACCGCCGGAGGTGGCTACACCTTC. Translation gives CSASTAGGGYTF. The rearrangement links TRBV20-1 to TRBJ1-2; no clear D gene. V lost 3 bases to trimming and J lost 7 bases, with 12 bases between them. The CDR3 length is 12 residues. Looked up from germline, CDR1 is DFQATT and CDR2 is SNEGSKA (reference sequence).

J is TRBJ2-7 and V is TRBV2; D not certain. This CDR3 is built from 14 residues. The V gene lost 3 bases and the J gene lost 3 bases, with 12 bases spanning the gap. The germline V gene encodes CDR1 SNHLY and CDR2 FYNNEI. CDR3 DNA: TGTGCCAGCAGTGACCGCCCCTCGGGCTACGAGCAGTACTTC. Amino acid sequence: CASSDRPSGYEQYF.

This chain uses TRBV5-1 with TRBJ2-5; possible D gene TRBD1, 6 bases. V was clipped by 4 bases and J by 2 bases, with 15 bases between them. CDR1 and CDR2 from the germline V gene are SGHRS and YFSETQ. This CDR3 is built from 15 residues. CDR3 DNA: TGCGCCAGCAGCCGGACAGCAAACCTTCAAGAGACCCAGTACTTC. Encoded protein: CASSRTANLQETQYF.

The J gene is TRBJ1-4, the V gene TRBV15; the D gene is possibly TRBD1 (6 bases). This CDR3 is built from 15 residues. The ends were cut back, 5 bases at V and 3 bases at J, with 13 bases in the middle. In germline, CDR1 is LNHNV, CDR2 YYDKDF (reference sequence). The CDR3: CATSGSGVANEKLFF. The CDR3, as DNA: TGTGCCACCAGCGGATCAGGGGTGGCTAATGAAAAACTGTTTTTT.

This CDR3 is CASSQTRGAYEQYF. Here the CDR3 DNA reads TGTGCCAGCAGCCAAACGCGGGGGGCCTACGAGCAGTACTTC. The V gene is TRBV3-1 (or the pseudogene TRBV3-2), the J gene TRBJ2-7; 8 nucleotides line up with TRBD2. The J segment lost 2 bases and the V segment lost 2 bases, leaving 2 bases of the junction unmatched. In germline, CDR1 is LGHDT, CDR2 YNNKEL (reference sequence). The CDR3 covers 14 residues.

This clone was seen just once. V is TRBV5-4 and J is TRBJ2-2; 7 bases align to TRBD2. The germline V gene encodes CDR1 SGHNT and CDR2 YYREEE (reference sequence). After removal of 3 bases from V and 6 bases from J, the junction contained 14 bases not matched to a gene. The CDR3 consists of 17 residues. Here the CDR3 DNA reads TGTGCCAGCAGCTCCTCTTTATCCGGGGGAGGGGCCGGGGAGCTGTTTTTT. Residues: CASSSSLSGGGAGELFF. The variable domain in full, with the rest retrieved from reference TRBV5-4 and TRBJ2-2, is ETGVTQSPTHLIKTRGQQVTLRCSSQSGHNTVSWYQQALGQGPQFIFQYYREEENGRGNFPPRFSGLQFPNYSSELNVNALELDDSALYLCASSSSLSGGGAGELFFGEGSRLTVL.

The V call is TRBV3-1 (or the pseudogene TRBV3-2), the J call TRBJ1-1, with no clear D. Per the germline V gene, CDR1 is LGHDT and CDR2 is YNNKEL (reference sequence). The CDR3 contains 13 residues. V gave up 3 bases and J gave up 4 bases, with 9 bases separating them. The CDR3 loop reads CASSQNLITEAFF. CDR3 coding DNA: TGTGCCAGCAGCCAGAATCTAATCACTGAAGCTTTCTTT.

This clone was picked up a small number of times. The chain's CDR3 is CASSLGTGGRFWRNTEAFF. DNA for the CDR3: TGTGCCAGCAGCTTAGGGACAGGGGGGCGGTTTTGGAGGAACACTGAAGCTTTCTTT. J is TRBJ1-1 and V is TRBV7-2; 10 nucleotides match TRBD1. The length of the CDR3 is 19 residues. J was trimmed by 1 base and V by 1 base; bases with no gene match: 12. CDR1 SGHTA and CDR2 FQGNSA come from the germline V gene.